A selection of T cell receptor beta chains follows, all from one sample in a study of blood T cell repertoires in COVID-19. Sequencing used immunoSEQ multiplex PCR; TCRdb keeps in-frame clones, though not all of them. In the table there are roughly 300,000 clones, around 87% of which are singletons. Source material: peripheral blood. These TCRs come from a woman aged 50 to 60 who had recovered from COVID-19. The CDR3 runs from the conserved cysteine through the conserved F or W. The D gene is left open where the match is weak.

d_call,cdr3_length,v_call,j_call,cdr3_aa,cdr3_nt
NA,15,TRBV28,TRBJ1-1,CASSFDVRAGTEAFF,TGTGCCAGCAGTTTTGACGTCAGGGCGGGAACTGAAGCTTTCTTT
TRBD1,12,TRBV9,TRBJ2-1,CASSTGGYEQFF,TGTGCCAGCAGCACAGGGGGCTATGAGCAGTTCTTC
NA,16,TRBV3-1/TRBV3-2,TRBJ1-4,CASSQGLPTANEKLFF,TGTGCCAGCAGCCAAGGGCTCCCTACAGCAAATGAAAAACTGTTTTTT
NA,18,TRBV19,TRBJ1-5,CASSILRGTLYSNQPQHF,TGTGCCAGTAGTATTCTAAGGGGGACGTTATATAGCAATCAGCCCCAGCATTTT
NA,12,TRBV20-1,TRBJ2-3,CSASLEVFTQYF,TGCAGTGCTAGTTTAGAAGTTTTTACGCAGTATTTT
TRBD2,15,TRBV29-1,TRBJ2-3,CSVEIAGGPEDTQYF,TGCAGCGTTGAAATAGCGGGGGGGCCGGAGGATACGCAGTATTTT
TRBD1,15,TRBV10-3,TRBJ1-2,CAISDLTGGYYGYTF,TGTGCCATCAGTGATCTAACAGGGGGTTACTATGGCTACACCTTC
NA,15,TRBV7-9,TRBJ2-3,CASSPGLFGTDTQYF,TGTGCCAGCAGTCCAGGGCTATTTGGCACAGATACGCAGTATTTT
TRBD2,15,TRBV19,TRBJ2-5,CASRRLAGDQETQYF,TGTGCCAGTCGGCGACTAGCGGGCGACCAAGAGACCCAGTACTTC
NA,13,TRBV5-8,TRBJ2-2,CASSREYTGELFF,TGTGCCAGCAGCAGAGAGTATACCGGGGAGCTGTTTTTT
TRBD1,16,TRBV4-2,TRBJ1-5,CASSQTGGATNQPQHF,TGTGCCAGCAGCCAGACAGGGGGCGCTACCAATCAGCCCCAGCATTTT
NA,15,TRBV10-3,TRBJ1-3,CAIGGGGSSGNTIYF,TGTGCCATCGGAGGGGGGGGGAGCTCTGGAAACACCATATATTTT
NA,11,TRBV9,TRBJ1-4,CASSVLEKLFF,TGTGCCAGCAGCGTCCTCGAAAAACTGTTTTTT